The 7 T cell receptor beta chains reported below all come from one sample, sequenced in a study of T cell changes during pregnancy in multiple sclerosis. Clones were sequenced by immunoSEQ multiplex PCR, and TCRdb holds only the in-frame ones, with some missing. The sample consists of 30,000 to 45,000 clones, about 90% of them appearing once. Sequencing used CD4+ T cells from peripheral blood mononuclear cells, obtained after pregnancy. The source of these receptors is a female donor with multiple sclerosis, enrolled in a pregnancy study.

This clone was observed a handful of times. The rearrangement joins TRBV9 to TRBJ2-1, with D possibly TRBD1 on 6 matching bases. The CDR3 length is 14 residues. Germline assignment: CDR1 SGDLS and CDR2 YYNGEE. V was shortened by 4 bases and J by 6 bases, with 14 bases between the two germline ends. CDR3 residues: CASSPRTAANEQFF. Written as DNA, the CDR3 is TGTGCCAGCAGCCCCCGGACAGCCGCCAATGAGCAGTTCTTC.

The rearrangement joins TRBV5-1 to TRBJ2-2; a weak D match, TRBD1 (6 bases). The V gene lost 4 bases and the J gene lost 4 bases, with 17 bases spanning the gap. Germline CDR1 reads SGHRS; CDR2 reads YFSETQ. This CDR3 has 16 residues. DNA of the CDR3: TGCGCCAGCAGCCATCGCACAGGGTCGAGCACCGGGGAGCTGTTTTTT. Protein product: CASSHRTGSSTGELFF.

The table lists this clone with a count of one. The V call is TRBV5-5, the J call TRBJ2-1; D remains ambiguous. V was pared by 0 bases and J by 9 bases, with 10 bases between. Looked up from germline, CDR1 is SGHKS and CDR2 is YYEKEE (reference sequence). The CDR3 loop spans 13 amino acids. The chain's CDR3 is CASSLVESGEQFF. CDR3 nucleotide sequence: TGTGCCAGCAGCTTGGTAGAATCAGGTGAGCAGTTCTTC.

This chain joins TRBV5-1 and TRBJ2-5, with 11 bases aligning to TRBD2. Trimming cost V 2 bases and J 5 bases; bases outside gene matches: 2. The germline gives CDR1 SGHRS, CDR2 YFSETQ. CDR3 length equals 14 residues. The CDR3 nucleotides read TGCGCCAGCAGCTTACTAGCGGGGGAGGAGACCCAGTACTTC. Encoded protein: CASSLLAGEETQYF.

The chain has TRBV13 and TRBJ2-7; the match to TRBD2 covers 7 bases. V lost 2 bases, J lost 3 bases, and 4 bases stayed unmatched. The CDR3 spans 14 residues. Germline CDR1 is PRHDT and CDR2 is FYEKMQ (reference sequence). CDR3 in DNA: TGTGCCAGCAGCTTATCGGGGGGTGTCTACGAGCAGTACTTC. Translated: CASSLSGGVYEQYF.

This chain links TRBV30 with TRBJ2-3; 12 bases are a match to TRBD2. CDR3 length: 16 residues. After removal of 1 base from V and 5 bases from J, the junction contained 7 bases not matched to a gene. The germline gives CDR1 GTSNPN, CDR2 SVGIG (reference sequence). The CDR3 is CAWSGTQTSGRDTQYF. The CDR3 nucleotides are TGTGCCTGGAGTGGGACCCAGACTAGCGGGAGAGATACGCAGTATTTT.

CDR3 bases: TGTGCCAGCAGTTGGGGCGGGGTGGAAAAACTGTTTTTT. Its translation: CASSWGGVEKLFF. The chain combines TRBV28 with TRBJ1-4, with D perhaps TRBD1 (5 bases). CDR3 length: 13 residues. Deletions cut 4 bases from V and 8 bases from J, with 11 bases between. Germline V gene sequence: CDR1 MDHEN, CDR2 SYDVKM.